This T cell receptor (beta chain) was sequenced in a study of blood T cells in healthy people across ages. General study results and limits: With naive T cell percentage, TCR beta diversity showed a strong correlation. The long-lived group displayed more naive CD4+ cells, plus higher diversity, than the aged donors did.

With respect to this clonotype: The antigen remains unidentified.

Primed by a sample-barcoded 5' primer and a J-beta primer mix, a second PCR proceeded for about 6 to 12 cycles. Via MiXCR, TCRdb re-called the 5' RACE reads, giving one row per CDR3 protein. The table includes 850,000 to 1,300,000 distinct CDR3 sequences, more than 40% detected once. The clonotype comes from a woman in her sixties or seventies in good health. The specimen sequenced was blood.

This chain's CDR3 is CASTGYFGESRTYEQYF. The CDR3 region has the DNA TGTGCCAGCACTGGATATTTCGGGGAGAGCAGAACCTACGAGCAGTACTTC. V is TRBV6-1 and J is TRBJ2-7, with a possible D match to TRBD2 (5 bases). V was shortened by 7 bases and J by 2 bases, with 24 bases between the two germline ends. The CDR3 covers 17 residues. CDR1 and CDR2 from the germline V gene are MNHNS and SASEGT.